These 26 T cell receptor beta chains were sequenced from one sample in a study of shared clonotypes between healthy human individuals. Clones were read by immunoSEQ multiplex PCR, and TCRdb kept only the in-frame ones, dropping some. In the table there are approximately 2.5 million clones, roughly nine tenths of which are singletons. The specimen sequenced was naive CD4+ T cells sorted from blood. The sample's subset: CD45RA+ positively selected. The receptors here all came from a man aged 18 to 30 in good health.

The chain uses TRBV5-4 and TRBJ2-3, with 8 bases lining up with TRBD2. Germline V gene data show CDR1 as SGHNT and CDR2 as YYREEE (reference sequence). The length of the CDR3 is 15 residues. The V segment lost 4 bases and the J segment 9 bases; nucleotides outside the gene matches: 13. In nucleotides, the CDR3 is TGTGCCAGCAGCCCCGGGGGGGTGGTGTCGGGAACGCAGTATTTT. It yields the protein CASSPGGVVSGTQYF.

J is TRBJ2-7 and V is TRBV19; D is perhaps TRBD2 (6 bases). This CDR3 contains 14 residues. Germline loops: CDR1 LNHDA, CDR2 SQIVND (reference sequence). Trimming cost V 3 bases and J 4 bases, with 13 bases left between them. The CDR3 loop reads CASSMSLARYEQYF. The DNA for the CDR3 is TGTGCCAGTAGTATGTCGCTAGCGAGGTACGAGCAGTACTTC. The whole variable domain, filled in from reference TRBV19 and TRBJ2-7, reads DGGITQSPKYLFRKEGQNVTLSCEQNLNHDAMYWYRQDPGQGLRLIYYSQIVNDFQKGDIAEGYSVSREKKESFPLTVTSAQKNPTAFYLCASSMSLARYEQYFGPGTRLTVT.

The CDR3 DNA is TGTGCCAGCAGAACCCTGGTGACAGATACGCAGTATTTT. Protein product: CASRTLVTDTQYF. The chain combines TRBV6-5 with TRBJ2-3; D not resolved. V lost 6 bases and J 3 bases, leaving 10 bases between the germline ends. The germline V gene encodes CDR1 MNHEY and CDR2 SVGAGI. This CDR3 comprises 13 residues.

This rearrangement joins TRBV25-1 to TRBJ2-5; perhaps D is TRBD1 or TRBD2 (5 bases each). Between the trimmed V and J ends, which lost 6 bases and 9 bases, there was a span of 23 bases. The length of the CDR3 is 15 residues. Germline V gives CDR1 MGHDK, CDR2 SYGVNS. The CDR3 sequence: CASRGNEGPHGAQYF. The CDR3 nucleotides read TGTGCCAGCAGGGGTAACGAGGGACCCCATGGGGCCCAGTACTTC.

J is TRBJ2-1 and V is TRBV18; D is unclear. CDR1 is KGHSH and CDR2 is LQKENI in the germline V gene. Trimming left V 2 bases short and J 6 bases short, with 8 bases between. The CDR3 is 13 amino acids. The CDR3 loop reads CASSPYTPNEQFF. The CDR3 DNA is TGTGCCAGCTCACCATACACCCCCAATGAGCAGTTCTTC.

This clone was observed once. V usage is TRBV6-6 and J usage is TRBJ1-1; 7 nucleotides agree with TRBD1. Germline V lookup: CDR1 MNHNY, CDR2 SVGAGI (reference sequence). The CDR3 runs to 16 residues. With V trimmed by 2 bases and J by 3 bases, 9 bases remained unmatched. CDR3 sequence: CASSYGTGVVYTEAFF. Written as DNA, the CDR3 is TGTGCCAGCAGTTACGGAACAGGGGTGGTTTACACTGAAGCTTTCTTT.

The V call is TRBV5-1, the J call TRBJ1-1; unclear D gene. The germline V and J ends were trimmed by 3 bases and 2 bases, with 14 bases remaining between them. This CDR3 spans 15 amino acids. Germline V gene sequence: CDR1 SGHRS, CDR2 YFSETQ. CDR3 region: CASSSHRTTNTEAFF. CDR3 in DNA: TGCGCCAGCAGCTCGCATCGTACTACAAACACTGAAGCTTTCTTT.

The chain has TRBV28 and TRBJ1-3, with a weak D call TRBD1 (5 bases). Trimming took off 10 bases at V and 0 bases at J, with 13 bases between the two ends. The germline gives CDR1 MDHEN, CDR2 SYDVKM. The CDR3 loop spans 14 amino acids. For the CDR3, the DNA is TGTGCCACCGGTGCAGGGTACTCTGGAAACACCATATATTTT. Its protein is CATGAGYSGNTIYF.

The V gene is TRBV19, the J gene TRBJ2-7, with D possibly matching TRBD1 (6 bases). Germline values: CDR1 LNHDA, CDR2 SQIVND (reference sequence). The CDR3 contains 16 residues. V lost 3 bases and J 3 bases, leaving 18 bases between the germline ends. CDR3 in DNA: TGTGCCAGTAGTATTTACCATAGACAGGATAACTACGAGCAGTACTTC. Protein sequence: CASSIYHRQDNYEQYF.

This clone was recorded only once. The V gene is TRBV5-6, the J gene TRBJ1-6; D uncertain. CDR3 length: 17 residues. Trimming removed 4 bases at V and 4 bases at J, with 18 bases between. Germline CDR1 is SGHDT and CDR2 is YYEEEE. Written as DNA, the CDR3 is TGTGCCAGCAGCCCATCCCGTTCTTGGGAGTATAATTCACCCCTCCACTTT. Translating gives CASSPSRSWEYNSPLHF.

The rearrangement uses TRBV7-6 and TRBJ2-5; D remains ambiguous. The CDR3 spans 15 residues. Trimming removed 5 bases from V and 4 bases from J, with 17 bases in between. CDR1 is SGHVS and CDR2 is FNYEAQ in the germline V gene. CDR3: CASSPGRRPGETQYF. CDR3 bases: TGTGCCAGCAGCCCCGGACGTCGGCCTGGAGAGACCCAGTACTTC.

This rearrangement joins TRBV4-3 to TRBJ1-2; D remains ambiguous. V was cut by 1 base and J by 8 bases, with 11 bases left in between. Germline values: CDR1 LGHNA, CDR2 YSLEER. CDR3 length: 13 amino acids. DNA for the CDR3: TGCGCCAGCAGCCAAGGCATAGGCGAAGGCTACACCTTC. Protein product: CASSQGIGEGYTF.

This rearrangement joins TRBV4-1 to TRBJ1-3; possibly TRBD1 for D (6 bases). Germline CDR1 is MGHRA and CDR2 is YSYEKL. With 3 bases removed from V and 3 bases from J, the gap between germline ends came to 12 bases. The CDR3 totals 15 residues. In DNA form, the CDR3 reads TGCGCCAGCAGCCAGGGACAATTAAATGGAAACACCATATATTTT. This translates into CASSQGQLNGNTIYF.

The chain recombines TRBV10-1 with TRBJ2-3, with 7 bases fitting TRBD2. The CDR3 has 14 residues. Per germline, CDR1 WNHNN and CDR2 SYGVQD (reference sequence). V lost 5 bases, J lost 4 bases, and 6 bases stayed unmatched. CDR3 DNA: TGCGCCAGCAGTTTGGGGGGGACCCCAGATACGCAGTATTTT. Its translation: CASSLGGTPDTQYF.

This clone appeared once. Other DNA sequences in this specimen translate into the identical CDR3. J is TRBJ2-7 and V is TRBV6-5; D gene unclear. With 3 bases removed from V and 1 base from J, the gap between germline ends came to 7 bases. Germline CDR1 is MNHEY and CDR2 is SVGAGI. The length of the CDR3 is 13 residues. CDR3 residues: CASSYRGSYEQYF. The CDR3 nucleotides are TGTGCCAGCAGTTATCGCGGATCCTACGAGCAGTACTTC.

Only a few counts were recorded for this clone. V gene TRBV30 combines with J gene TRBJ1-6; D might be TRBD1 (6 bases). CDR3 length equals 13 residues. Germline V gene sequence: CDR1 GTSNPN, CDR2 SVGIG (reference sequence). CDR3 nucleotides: TGTGCACCGCGACAGGTCTATAATTCACCCCTCCACTTT. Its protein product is CAPRQVYNSPLHF.

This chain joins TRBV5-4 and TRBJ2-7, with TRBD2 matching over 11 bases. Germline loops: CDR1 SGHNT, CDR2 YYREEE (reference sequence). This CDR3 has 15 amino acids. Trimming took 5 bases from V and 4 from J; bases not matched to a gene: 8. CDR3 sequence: CASRKGTSGAYEQYF. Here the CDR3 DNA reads TGTGCCAGCAGAAAAGGGACTAGCGGAGCGTACGAGCAGTACTTC.

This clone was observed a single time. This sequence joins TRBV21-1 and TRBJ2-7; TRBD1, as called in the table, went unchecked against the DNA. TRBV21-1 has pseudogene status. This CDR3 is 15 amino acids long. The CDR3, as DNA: TGTGCCAGCAGCCATGACAGGGACAGGGATTCCGAGCAGTACTTC. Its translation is CASSHDRDRDSEQYF.

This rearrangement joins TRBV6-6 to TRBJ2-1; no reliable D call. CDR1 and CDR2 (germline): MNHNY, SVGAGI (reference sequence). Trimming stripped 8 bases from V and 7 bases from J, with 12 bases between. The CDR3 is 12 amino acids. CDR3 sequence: CASAPGANEQFF. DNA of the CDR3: TGTGCCAGCGCCCCCGGTGCAAATGAGCAGTTCTTC.

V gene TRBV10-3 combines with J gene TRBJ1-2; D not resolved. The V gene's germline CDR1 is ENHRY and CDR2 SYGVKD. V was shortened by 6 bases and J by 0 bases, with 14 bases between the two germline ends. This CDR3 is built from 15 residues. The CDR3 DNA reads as TGTGCCATCAGGCACAGCCGGGAAGCTAACTATGGCTACACCTTC. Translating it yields CAIRHSREANYGYTF.

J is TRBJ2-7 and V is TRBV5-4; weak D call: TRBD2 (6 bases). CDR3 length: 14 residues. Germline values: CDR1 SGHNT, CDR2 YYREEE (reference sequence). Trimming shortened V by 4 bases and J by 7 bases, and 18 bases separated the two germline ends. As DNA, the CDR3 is TGTGCCAGCAGCCCATTTCCGGGACTCGGAGAGCAGTACTTC. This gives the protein CASSPFPGLGEQYF.

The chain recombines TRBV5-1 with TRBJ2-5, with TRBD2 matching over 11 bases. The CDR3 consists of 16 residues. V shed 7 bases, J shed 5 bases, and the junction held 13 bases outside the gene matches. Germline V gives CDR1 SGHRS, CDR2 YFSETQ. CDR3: CASHGRASGRKETQYF. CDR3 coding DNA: TGCGCCAGCCACGGGCGGGCTAGCGGGAGGAAGGAGACCCAGTACTTC.

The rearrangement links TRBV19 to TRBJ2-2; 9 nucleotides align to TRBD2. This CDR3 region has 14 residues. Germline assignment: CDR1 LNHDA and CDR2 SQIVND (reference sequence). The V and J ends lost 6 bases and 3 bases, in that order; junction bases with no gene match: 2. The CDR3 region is CASRVAGDTGELFF. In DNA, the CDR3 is TGTGCCAGTAGGGTAGCGGGGGACACCGGGGAGCTGTTTTTT.

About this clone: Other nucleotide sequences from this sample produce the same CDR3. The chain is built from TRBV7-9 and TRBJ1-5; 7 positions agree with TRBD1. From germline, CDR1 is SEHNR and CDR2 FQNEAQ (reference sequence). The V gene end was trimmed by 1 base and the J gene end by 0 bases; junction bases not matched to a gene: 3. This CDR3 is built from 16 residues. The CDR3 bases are TGTGCCAGCAGCTTAGGACAGGGCGATAGCAATCAGCCCCAGCATTTT. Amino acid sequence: CASSLGQGDSNQPQHF.

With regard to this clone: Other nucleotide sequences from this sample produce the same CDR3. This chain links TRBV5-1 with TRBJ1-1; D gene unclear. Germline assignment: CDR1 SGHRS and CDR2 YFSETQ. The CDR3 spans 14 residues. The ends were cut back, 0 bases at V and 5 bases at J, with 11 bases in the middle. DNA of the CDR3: TGCGCCAGCAGCTTGGAGCGGGGAAGGACTGAAGCTTTCTTT. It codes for CASSLERGRTEAFF.

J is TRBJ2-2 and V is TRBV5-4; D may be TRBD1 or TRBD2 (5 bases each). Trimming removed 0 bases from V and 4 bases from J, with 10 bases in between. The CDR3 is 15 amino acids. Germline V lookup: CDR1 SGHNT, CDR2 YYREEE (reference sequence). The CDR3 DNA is TGTGCCAGCAGCTTGGTGGCAGGGAGCACCGGGGAGCTGTTTTTT. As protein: CASSLVAGSTGELFF. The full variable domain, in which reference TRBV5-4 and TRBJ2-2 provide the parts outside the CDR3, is ETGVTQSPTHLIKTRGQQVTLRCSSQSGHNTVSWYQQALGQGPQFIFQYYREEENGRGNFPPRFSGLQFPNYSSELNVNALELDDSALYLCASSLVAGSTGELFFGEGSRLTVL.